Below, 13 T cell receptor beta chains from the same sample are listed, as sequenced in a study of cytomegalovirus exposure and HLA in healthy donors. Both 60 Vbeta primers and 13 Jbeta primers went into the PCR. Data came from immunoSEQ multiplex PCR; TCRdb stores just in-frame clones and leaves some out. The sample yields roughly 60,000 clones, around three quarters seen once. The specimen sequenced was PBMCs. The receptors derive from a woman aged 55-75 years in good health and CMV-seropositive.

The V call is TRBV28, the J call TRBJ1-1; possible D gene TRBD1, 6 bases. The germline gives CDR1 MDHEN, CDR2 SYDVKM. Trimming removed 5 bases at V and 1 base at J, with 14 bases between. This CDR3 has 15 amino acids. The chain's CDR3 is CASSPQTGTNTEAFF. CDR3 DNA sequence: TGTGCCAGCAGTCCACAAACAGGGACGAACACTGAAGCTTTCTTT.

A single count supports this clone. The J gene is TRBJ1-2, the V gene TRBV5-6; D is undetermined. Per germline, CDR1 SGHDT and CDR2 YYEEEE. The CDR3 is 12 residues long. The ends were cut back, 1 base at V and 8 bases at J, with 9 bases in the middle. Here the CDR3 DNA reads TGTGCCAGCAGCTTGACAGCGGTGGGCTACACCTTC. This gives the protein CASSLTAVGYTF.

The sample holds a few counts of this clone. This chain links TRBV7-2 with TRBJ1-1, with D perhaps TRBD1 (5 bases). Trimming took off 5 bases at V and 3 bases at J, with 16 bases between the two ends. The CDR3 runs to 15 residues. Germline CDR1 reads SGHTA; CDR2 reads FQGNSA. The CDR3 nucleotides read TGTGCCAGCAGCGGCCTTGAAAGGGGCTACACTGAAGCTTTCTTT. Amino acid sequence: CASSGLERGYTEAFF.

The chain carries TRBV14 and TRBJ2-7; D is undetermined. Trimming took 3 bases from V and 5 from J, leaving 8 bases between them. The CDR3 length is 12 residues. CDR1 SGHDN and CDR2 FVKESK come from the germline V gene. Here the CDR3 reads CASSHRVHEQYF. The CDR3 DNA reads TGTGCCAGCAGCCACCGAGTACACGAGCAGTACTTC.

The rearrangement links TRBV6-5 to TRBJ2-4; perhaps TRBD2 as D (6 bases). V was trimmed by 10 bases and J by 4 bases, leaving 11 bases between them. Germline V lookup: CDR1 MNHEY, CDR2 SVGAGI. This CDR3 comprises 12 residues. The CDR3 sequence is CATSAGKNIQYF. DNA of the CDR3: TGTGCCACCTCGGCGGGGAAAAACATTCAGTACTTC.

The CDR3 sequence is CASSIGPEGPQHF. Here the CDR3 DNA reads TGTGCCAGTAGTATAGGGCCCGAGGGGCCCCAGCATTTT. The genes are TRBV19 and TRBJ1-5; D is unresolved. V lost 1 base to trimming and J lost 9 bases, with 10 bases between them. The CDR3 runs to 13 residues. Germline V gene data show CDR1 as LNHDA and CDR2 as SQIVND (reference sequence).

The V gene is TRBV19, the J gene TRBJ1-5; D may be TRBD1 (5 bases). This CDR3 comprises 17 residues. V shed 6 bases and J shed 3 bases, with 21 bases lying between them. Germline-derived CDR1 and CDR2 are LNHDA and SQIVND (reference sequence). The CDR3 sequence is CASRPARGKGDNQPQHF. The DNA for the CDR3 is TGTGCCAGTAGACCAGCAAGGGGTAAAGGTGACAATCAGCCCCAGCATTTT. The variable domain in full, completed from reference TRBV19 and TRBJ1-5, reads DGGITQSPKYLFRKEGQNVTLSCEQNLNHDAMYWYRQDPGQGLRLIYYSQIVNDFQKGDIAEGYSVSREKKESFPLTVTSAQKNPTAFYLCASRPARGKGDNQPQHFGDGTRLSIL.

Here the CDR3 reads CASSTGQGSETQYF. In nucleotides, the CDR3 is TGTGCCAGCAGCACGGGACAGGGGAGTGAGACCCAGTACTTC. This sequence joins TRBV4-2 and TRBJ2-5; 10 positions match TRBD1. The length of the CDR3 is 14 residues. The V segment lost 5 bases and the J segment 5 bases; nucleotides outside the gene matches: 5. Per the germline V gene, CDR1 is LGHNA and CDR2 is YNFKEQ.

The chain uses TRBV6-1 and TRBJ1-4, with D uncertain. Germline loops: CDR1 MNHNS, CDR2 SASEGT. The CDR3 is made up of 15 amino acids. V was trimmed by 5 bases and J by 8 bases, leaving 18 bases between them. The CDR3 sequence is CASSPRVILGEKLFF. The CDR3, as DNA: TGTGCCAGCAGTCCACGGGTTATACTAGGAGAAAAACTGTTTTTT.

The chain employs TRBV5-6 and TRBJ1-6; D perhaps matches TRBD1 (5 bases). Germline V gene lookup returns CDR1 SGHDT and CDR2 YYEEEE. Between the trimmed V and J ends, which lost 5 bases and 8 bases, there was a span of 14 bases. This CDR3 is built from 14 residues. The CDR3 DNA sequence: TGTGCCAGCAGGGGCGGGACGTATGATTCACCCCTCCACTTT. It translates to CASRGGTYDSPLHF. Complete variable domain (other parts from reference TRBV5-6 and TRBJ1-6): DAGVTQSPTHLIKTRGQQVTLRCSPKSGHDTVSWYQQALGQGPQFIFQYYEEEERQRGNFPDRFSGHQFPNYSSELNVNALLLGDSALYLCASRGGTYDSPLHFGNGTRLTVT.

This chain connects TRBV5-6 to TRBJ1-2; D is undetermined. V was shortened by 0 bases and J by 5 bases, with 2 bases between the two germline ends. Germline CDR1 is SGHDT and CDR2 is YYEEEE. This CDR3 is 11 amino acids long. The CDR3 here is CASSLAYGYTF. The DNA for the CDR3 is TGTGCCAGCAGCTTGGCATATGGCTACACCTTC. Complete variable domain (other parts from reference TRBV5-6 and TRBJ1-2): DAGVTQSPTHLIKTRGQQVTLRCSPKSGHDTVSWYQQALGQGPQFIFQYYEEEERQRGNFPDRFSGHQFPNYSSELNVNALLLGDSALYLCASSLAYGYTFGSGTRLTVV.

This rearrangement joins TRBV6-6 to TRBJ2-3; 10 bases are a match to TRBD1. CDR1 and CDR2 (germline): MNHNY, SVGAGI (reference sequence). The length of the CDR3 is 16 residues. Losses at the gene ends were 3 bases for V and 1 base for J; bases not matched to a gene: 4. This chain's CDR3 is CASSYPDRGGTDTQYF. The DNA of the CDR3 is TGTGCCAGCAGTTATCCGGACAGGGGGGGCACAGATACGCAGTATTTT.

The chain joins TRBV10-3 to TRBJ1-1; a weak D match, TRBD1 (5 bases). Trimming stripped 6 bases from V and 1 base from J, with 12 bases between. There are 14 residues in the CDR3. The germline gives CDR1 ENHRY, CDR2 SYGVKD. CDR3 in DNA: TGTGCCATCAGGCGGGGCGGTGAGAACACTGAAGCTTTCTTT. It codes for CAIRRGGENTEAFF.